This entry concerns a single TCR beta chain. No cognate antigen has been identified for it. In total, 666 healthy bone marrow donors made up the cohort. At the time of sampling, all cohort members were nominally healthy, though unrecorded immune exposures were likely present. The donor tested CMV seronegative and was one of the 352 seronegative cohort members. A peripheral blood sample was collected from each donor, and TCR beta sequencing was performed on peripheral blood mononuclear cells. Genomic DNA was extracted from the blood cell samples with the Qiagen DNeasy Blood Extraction Kit. The CDR3 numbers 13 residues from cysteine through phenylalanine. Only the CDR3 DNA is retained, 39 bases long and in frame from the first base. Trimming takes 5 bases off V and 5 bases off J; junction bases not matched to a gene: 2. Taken from the germline V gene, the CDR1 and CDR2 loops are MDHEN and SYDVKM. This record comes from a study of cytomegalovirus exposure and HLA in healthy donors (dated by TCRdb to about 2017). At the level of the whole study: According to an earlier analysis of 550 to 700 of the donors, about 170 million T cells yielded 95 million to 140 million unique TCR beta sequences and around 300 Gb of sequence data. An earlier analysis of some 500 of the donors used high-throughput TCR beta sequencing to judge whether each TCR beta V gene segment behaved as functional or pseudogenic. The later analysis used no new phenotypic data to find candidate immune exposures, relying instead on TCR beta sequences and their occurrence across donors. Roughly 5 DR-DQ haplotypes were handled as single units for association and clustering, since linkage in the cohort was strong. The study aimed to test whether cataloging public T cell receptors could reveal signatures of past pathogen exposure. Donor age, sex, ethnicity and CMV serostatus were compiled alongside the repertoire data. Typing coverage differed by locus: A, B, C, DRB1 and DQB1 were typed in about 629-640 donors, DQA1 in approximately 520, DPA1 in some 570, and DPB1 in just under 490. A later analysis re-examined previously published TCR beta repertoires from roughly 720 donors and added high-resolution HLA genotyping to investigate patterns of TCR occurrence. The genetic ancestry cluster associated with self-reported Caucasian donors included 70% to 85% of the 398 genotyped donors. An early release that covered approximately 600 HLA-typed donors contained about 300 gigabases of sequencing data and 65 million to 100 million unique TCR sequences. High-throughput TCR immunosequencing, statistical association of individual TCRs with disease status, and machine learning were combined to predict cytomegalovirus infection status. HLA typing covered class I and class II loci at four-digit resolution. The T cell repertoires of under 750 subjects were profiled by immunosequencing and related to cytomegalovirus serostatus. Among 398 genotyped donors of the cohort, an average of approximately 250,000 unique TCR beta nucleotide sequences were sequenced per donor, around a sixth of them non-productive. Every discovery cohort repertoire had been produced on one sequencing platform. Genome-wide SNP genotypes for about 55% of the roughly 670 donors were used in a later genetic analysis, which treated that subset as a discovery cohort. Along with the approximately 700-subject first cohort, a separate validation cohort of over a hundred different subjects was used.

Library preparation was by the immunoSEQ multiplex PCR assay. For the multiplex PCR, a mixture combining 60 forward primers for TCR Vbeta segments and 13 reverse primers for TCR Jbeta segments was used. The CDR3 region of rearranged TCR beta genes was amplified from genomic DNA with a multiplex PCR assay. The amplified TCR beta libraries were sequenced on the Illumina HiSeq System as 87-base-pair reads. The paper's processing steps were these. In a later analysis, roughly 80 million unique TCR beta chains were counted across the 500 to 850 repertoires, and roughly 11 million of these chains were shared by at least two donors. Raw reads were error-corrected and collapsed into unique sequences with a nearest-neighbor algorithm that merged closely related sequences to remove PCR and sequencing errors. To assign V, D and J gene segments, CDR3 sequences were aligned to IMGT reference sequences. Each retained sequence needed at least a six-nucleotide match to both a V gene segment and a J gene segment. A rearrangement was called productive if the CDR3 had no stop codons and remained in frame with V and J, and every other rearrangement was called non-productive. Following IMGT convention, CDR3 was defined as the stretch from the second conserved V-encoded cysteine up to the conserved J-encoded phenylalanine. Sequences without an unambiguous match to a single V gene segment were excluded from the earlier analysis of about 640 of the donors. In an earlier analysis of 450 to 750 of the donors, a V segment was called functional when productive rearrangements were above 56.7%, and segregating when the standard deviation between donors exceeded 5%. To diagnose cytomegalovirus status from the catalog of TCR beta chain sequences, a statistical classification framework was built. In a later analysis, TCR nucleotide sequences were compared against IMGT/GENE-DB human TR gene sequences so that V and J genes could be assigned. A later analysis assigned CDR3 sequences and most-parsimonious VDJ recombination scenarios with the TCRdist pipeline. In a later analysis, each TCR beta chain was defined by its CDR3 amino acid sequence together with its V-gene family, and reads lacking a unique V-gene family were excluded. A later analysis removed 592 highly shared, low-generation-probability nucleotide sequences to deal with suspected cross-contamination and a sequencing artifact. In a later analysis, a clonal expansion index was calculated for each public chain from normalized within-repertoire ranks of inferred template counts. In a later analysis, generation probabilities were computed with a VDJ recombination model fitted to out-of-frame rearrangements, and the resulting probabilities were checked against IGoR. Hypergeometric tests were used in a later analysis to score TCR-TCR, TCR-HLA and TCR-CMV co-occurrence, with a repertoire-size bias correction applied to the TCR pairs. To estimate false discovery rates, a later analysis permuted the HLA or CMV assignments 20 times. In a later analysis, co-occurring TCRs were grouped using DBSCAN, and TCRdist sequence similarity was added for clustering within HLA-allele-positive subsets. Co-occurrence clustering excluded repertoires with fewer than 30,000 or more than 120,000 public chains, plus five with anomalous nucleotide sharing. TCRdb holds this immuneACCESS table with in-frame rearrangements only. Some clones are missing; in checked studies, unresolved V genes explain under half, and the rest has no known cause. V and J calls and clone size are copied from that table; D and trimming were computed from the DNA. This sample's clone table shows under 65,000 clones. Jointly, the top ten make up about 6.7% of the sample.

Study-wide conclusions, independent of this receptor: Specific HLA alleles were associated with roughly 17,000 TCR beta sequences at a false discovery rate of 0.05 in a later analysis. Because counts were too low, 15 to 20 rarely observed V segments, including chromosome 9 orphons, were excluded from the earlier analysis of 587 of the donors. A later analysis reported that several top co-occurrence clusters appeared linked to parvovirus B19, influenza, CMV and Epstein-Barr virus. In a later genetic analysis, a missense DCLRE1C variant was associated with V-gene and J-gene trimming of TCR beta chains, and the association was replicated in an independent cohort. The classifier was reported to diagnose cytomegalovirus status with high specificity and sensitivity in both the original cohort and the validation cohort. In a later analysis, TCR association rates were found to vary across HLA loci, with the most associated TCRs seen for DRB1 alleles and the fewest for HLA-C alleles. Some IMGT-functional V segments, including TRBV6-2 and TRBV6-3, could not be distinguished by the 87-base-pair reads and were therefore excluded. In a later analysis, most CMV-associated TCR beta chains were found to appear HLA-restricted, with HLA associations seemingly driven largely by CMV exposure. The sequencing pipeline was judged likely to have produced a cluster of highly shared sequence variants as a technical artifact. Compared with equally common non-associated chains, HLA-associated TCR beta chains in a later analysis were more clonally expanded and had lower generation probabilities. According to a later genetic analysis, donors in an Asian-associated ancestry cluster had fewer N-insertions in productive TCRs than the approximately 700-donor mean. Only TCR beta chains were sequenced in this cohort, and the absence of alpha or paired-chain data limited detectable features. Three of the identified cytomegalovirus-associated TCR beta chains were confirmed in vitro to be specific for cytomegalovirus antigens. The authors suggested that the approach could potentially be extended to other disease states and immunological phenotypes. Correlated functional status among segregating V segments might reflect linkage disequilibrium, but an unknown experimental factor could not be ruled out. Roughly uniform sequencing depth across donors was assumed in presence/absence analyses, although this assumption may not hold. When HLA alleles, especially DR and DQ, strongly co-occurred, attributing TCR associations to individual alleles was difficult. The study gave a list of some 150 TCR beta chains associated with cytomegalovirus. Broadly in line with IMGT annotations, most TCR beta V segments showed up in productive rearrangements about 87% or about 30% of the time in an earlier analysis of 587 of the donors. Because some donors lacked HLA typing at each locus, the association tests relied only on the typed subset. Across donors, most TCR sequences were observed very rarely, whereas some public TCRs were present in many individuals. For the cohort, immune exposure information was limited to CMV serostatus. A further reported finding was that TCR beta sequences accurately predicted the HLA-A and HLA-B alleles for most subjects in the first cohort.

The receptor chain draws on TRBV28 and TRBJ2-1, with 8 bases in between that match TRBD2. The TCR comes from a woman aged 35 to 49 in good health and CMV-seronegative. Sequences were obtained from PBMCs. The bases are TGTGCCAGCAGTAGCGGGAGCGACAATGAGCAGTTCTTC. Protein translation: CASSSGSDNEQFF. Here the CDR3 is joined to the reference TRBV28 and TRBJ2-1 genes, and the full variable domain is: DVKVTQSSRYLVKRTGEKVFLECVQDMDHENMFWYRQDPGLGLRLIYFSYDVKMKEKGDIPEGYSVSREKKERFSLILESASTNQTSMYLCASSSGSDNEQFFGPGTRLTVL.